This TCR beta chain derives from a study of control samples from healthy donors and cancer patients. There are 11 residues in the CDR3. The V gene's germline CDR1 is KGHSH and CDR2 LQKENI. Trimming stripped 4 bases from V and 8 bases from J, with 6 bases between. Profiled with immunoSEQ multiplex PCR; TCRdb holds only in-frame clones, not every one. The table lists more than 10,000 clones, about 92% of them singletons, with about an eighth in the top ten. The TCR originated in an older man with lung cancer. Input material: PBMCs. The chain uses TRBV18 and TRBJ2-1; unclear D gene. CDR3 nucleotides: TGTGCCAGCTCACGGAAGGATGAGCAGTTCTTC. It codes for CASSRKDEQFF.